This is a list of T cell receptor beta chains from one sample in a study of spatial heterogeneity in lung cancer. One entry per CDR3 protein results from TCRdb running MiXCR on the 5' RACE reads. The table records approximately 7,000 distinct CDR3 sequences, about 20% of them present only once. The sequencing here drew on lung tumor tissue, taken at surgery. Source of these receptors: a female donor with early-stage non-small cell lung cancer. Each CDR3 is given with its conserved first and last residue. D genes are given only for firm matches. Size values are once, few and many counts, or a class for expanded clones, and some rows have none.

j_call v_call clone_size d_call cdr3_aa cdr3_nt
TRBJ2-1 TRBV9 once NA CASSVETRVWDEQFF TGTGCCAGCAGCGTAGAGACTAGGGTGTGGGATGAGCAGTTCTTC
TRBJ1-1 TRBV5-4 NA NA CASSLDRVTEAFF TGTGCCAGCAGCTTGGACAGGGTGACTGAAGCTTTCTTT
TRBJ2-7 TRBV3-1 NA NA CASSPLNVRVDF TGTGCCAGCAGCCCATTAAATGTGCGAGTTGACTTC
TRBJ1-4 TRBV28 medium-sized NA CASKGPRGEKLFF TGTGCCAGCAAGGGACCGAGGGGTGAAAAACTGTTTTTT
TRBJ2-1 TRBV7-2 few TRBD2 CASSGTSGGYNEQFF TGTGCCAGCAGCGGGACTAGCGGGGGATACAATGAGCAGTTCTTC
TRBJ2-7 TRBV9 NA NA CASSVGRGRYEQYF TGTGCCAGCAGCGTAGGGCGGGGTAGGTACGAGCAGTACTTC
TRBJ2-7 TRBV27 NA NA CASSSPTSRDSPYEQYF TGTGCCAGCAGTTCGCCCACCAGCCGGGACTCCCCCTACGAGCAGTACTTC
TRBJ1-6 TRBV10-3 NA TRBD1 CAITTGQGANSPLHF TGTGCCATCACTACGGGACAGGGGGCAAATTCACCCCTCCACTTT
TRBJ2-2 TRBV14 few TRBD2 CASSPRGRAGVSNTGELFF TGTGCCAGCAGCCCCCGGGGGCGAGCGGGGGTCTCGAACACCGGGGAGCTGTTTTTT
TRBJ2-1 TRBV20-1 NA TRBD2 CSASLAVNEQFF TGCAGTGCTAGCCTAGCGGTCAATGAGCAGTTCTTC
TRBJ2-6 TRBV27 few TRBD1 CASSTGAGANVLTF TGTGCCAGCTCTACAGGGGCTGGGGCCAACGTCCTGACTTTC
TRBJ1-1 TRBV30 few NA CAWSVETAVATEAFF TGTGCCTGGAGTGTAGAGACAGCCGTTGCGACTGAAGCTTTCTTT
TRBJ1-2 TRBV27 medium-sized TRBD1 CASSDPTGEGYTF TGTGCCAGCAGCGACCCGACAGGGGAGGGCTACACCTTC
TRBJ2-5 TRBV7-9 NA NA CASSFSRKGQEETQYF TGTGCCAGCAGTTTCTCGAGAAAGGGACAAGAAGAGACCCAGTACTTC
TRBJ1-1 TRBV28 NA NA CASSNPGPWMRAFF TGTGCCAGCAGTAACCCGGGACCCTGGATGCGCGCTTTCTTT
TRBJ2-2 TRBV11-2 medium-sized NA CASSLESGELFF TGTGCCAGCAGCTTAGAGTCCGGGGAGCTGTTTTTT
TRBJ2-2 TRBV10-2 large NA CASRAGIHTGELFF TGCGCCAGCAGGGCAGGGATCCACACCGGGGAGCTGTTTTTT
TRBJ1-2 TRBV20-1 medium-sized TRBD1 CSARVRGPNTF TGCAGTGCTAGAGTTAGGGGGCCTAACACCTTC
TRBJ2-3 TRBV20-1 medium-sized NA CSARDLVGGLLGTQYF TGCAGTGCTAGAGATCTGGTCGGGGGCCTCCTTGGTACGCAGTATTTT
TRBJ2-2 TRBV11-2 NA TRBD1 CASSPPEGGPNTGELFF TGTGCCAGCAGCCCTCCGGAAGGGGGCCCTAACACCGGGGAGCTGTTTTTT
TRBJ2-4 TRBV28 NA NA CASSSTGGGGKNIQYF TGTGCCAGCAGTTCAACAGGGGGAGGGGGCAAAAACATTCAGTACTTC
TRBJ2-5 TRBV20-1 few TRBD2 CSARDWGGKTRVTQYF TGCAGTGCTAGAGATTGGGGGGGGAAAACAAGAGTGACCCAGTACTTC
TRBJ2-3 TRBV20-1 NA NA CSAQSSTDTQYF TGCAGTGCCCAGAGCTCCACAGATACGCAGTATTTT
TRBJ1-1 TRBV15 medium-sized TRBD1 CATSRDRGRGTEAFF TGTGCCACCAGCAGGGACAGGGGGCGGGGCACTGAAGCTTTCTTT
TRBJ2-7 TRBV20-1 NA NA CSARPMGLGNYEQYF TGCAGTGCTAGACCCATGGGGTTGGGGAACTACGAGCAGTACTTC
TRBJ1-2 TRBV12-3/TRBV12-4 few NA CASSGPGRGYGYTF TGTGCCAGCAGTGGTCCGGGAAGAGGGTATGGCTACACCTTC
TRBJ1-4 TRBV28 NA NA CASSRGGKLFF TGTGCCAGCAGCCGGGGGGGAAAACTGTTTTTT
TRBJ2-2 TRBV4-2 NA NA CASSQRPNTGELFF TGTGCCAGCAGCCAGCGGCCGAACACCGGGGAGCTGTTTTTT
TRBJ1-6 TRBV12-3/TRBV12-4 medium-sized TRBD1 CASREGADSPLHF TGTGCCAGCAGGGAGGGGGCTGATTCACCCCTCCACTTT
TRBJ2-6 TRBV6-5 NA NA CASRIGAGANVLTF TGTGCCAGCAGGATAGGGGCCGGGGCCAACGTCCTGACTTTC
TRBJ2-3 TRBV20-1 few NA CSARDLQGLSDTQYF TGCAGTGCTAGAGATCTTCAGGGGTTGTCAGATACGCAGTATTTT
TRBJ2-3 TRBV6-1 NA TRBD2 CASSPGGAPPDTQYF TGTGCCAGCAGCCCCGGGGGGGCGCCCCCAGATACGCAGTATTTT
TRBJ2-5 TRBV7-7 NA NA CASSSAGLRETQYF TGTGCCAGCAGCTCCGCAGGGTTACGGGAGACCCAGTACTTC
TRBJ2-3 TRBV7-8 few TRBD2 CASSPRGGGSDTQYF TGTGCCAGCAGCCCCCGCGGCGGGGGGTCAGATACGCAGTATTTT
TRBJ2-1 TRBV7-8 NA NA CASSLPPSRYEQFF TGTGCCAGCAGCTTACCCCCCTCGAGGTATGAGCAGTTCTTC
TRBJ2-3 TRBV29-1 medium-sized TRBD1 CSAQDRGSDTQYF TGCAGCGCTCAGGACAGGGGGTCAGATACGCAGTATTTT
TRBJ2-3 TRBV12-3/TRBV12-4 medium-sized TRBD2 CASSFRASGGASTQYF TGTGCCAGCAGTTTCAGGGCTAGCGGGGGGGCTTCTACGCAGTATTTT
TRBJ1-2 TRBV4-1 few NA CASSQVVRDNYGYTF TGCGCCAGCAGCCAAGTCGTCCGGGACAACTATGGCTACACCTTC
TRBJ1-5 TRBV2 few TRBD1 CASSVDRGQPQHF TGTGCCAGCAGCGTAGACAGGGGTCAGCCCCAGCATTTT
TRBJ2-3 TRBV19 NA NA CASSTTAWGDGTDTQYF TGTGCCAGTAGTACTACCGCCTGGGGCGACGGCACAGATACGCAGTATTTT
TRBJ2-1 TRBV6-5 medium-sized TRBD2 CASSSAGGSYNEQFF TGTGCCAGCAGTTCCGCGGGGGGGTCCTACAATGAGCAGTTCTTC
TRBJ1-3 TRBV11-2 NA NA CASSLGVNTIYF TGTGCCAGCAGCTTAGGGGTGAACACCATATATTTT
TRBJ2-1 TRBV10-2 large TRBD2 CASSASGGYTNEQFF TGCGCCAGCAGTGCTAGCGGGGGGTACACCAATGAGCAGTTCTTC
TRBJ1-2 TRBV5-1 NA TRBD1 CASSYVVRDRNSGYTF TGCGCCAGCAGCTACGTCGTCCGGGACAGGAATTCTGGCTACACCTTC
TRBJ1-6 TRBV5-1 NA NA CASSAGTGGDSPLHF TGCGCCAGCAGCGCCGGGACTGGGGGGGATTCACCCCTCCACTTT
TRBJ2-3 TRBV19 medium-sized TRBD1 CASTLGQGATDTQYF TGTGCCAGTACCCTGGGACAGGGGGCTACAGATACGCAGTATTTT
TRBJ1-3 TRBV5-6 medium-sized NA CASSPAGGSSTYGNTIYF TGTGCCAGCAGCCCGGCCGGGGGGAGCTCTACGTATGGAAACACCATATATTTT
TRBJ2-7 TRBV28 medium-sized NA CASSLYKNWSEQYF TGTGCCAGCAGTTTATATAAAAATTGGAGCGAGCAGTACTTC
TRBJ1-4 TRBV20-1 few NA CSAIDLSGEKLFF TGCAGTGCTATAGACCTCAGCGGGGAAAAACTGTTTTTT
TRBJ2-3 TRBV11-2 large NA CASSLVPRQYF TGTGCCAGCAGCTTAGTCCCCCGACAGTATTTT
TRBJ2-5 TRBV7-2 NA TRBD2 CASSFRLALQETQYF TGTGCCAGCAGCTTCCGACTAGCTCTTCAAGAGACCCAGTACTTC